These 11 T cell receptor beta chains were sequenced from one sample in a study of blood T cell repertoires in COVID-19. Libraries were prepared by immunoSEQ multiplex PCR; TCRdb keeps only in-frame clonotypes and omits some of them. The data hold roughly 260,000 clones, with roughly nine tenths observed a single time. The sample taken for sequencing was peripheral blood. The receptors derive from a woman aged 50 to 60 who had recovered from COVID-19.

This sequence joins TRBV3-1 (or the pseudogene TRBV3-2) and TRBJ1-2, with D uncertain. The V gene's germline CDR1 is LGHDT and CDR2 YNNKEL (reference sequence). Between the trimmed V and J ends, which lost 1 base and 1 base, there was a span of 16 bases. The CDR3 has 17 amino acids. CDR3 region: CASSQATRTNRNYGYTF. CDR3 coding DNA: TGTGCCAGCAGCCAAGCTACGCGGACTAACCGTAACTATGGCTACACCTTC.

This sequence joins TRBV11-2 and TRBJ2-7; no reliable D call. The CDR3 is 12 residues long. Trimming removed 1 base from V and 4 bases from J, with 5 bases in between. CDR1 and CDR2 from the germline V gene are SGHAT and FQNNGV. DNA for the CDR3: TGTGCCAGCAGCTTAGTCGGGTACGAGCAGTACTTC. Its protein product is CASSLVGYEQYF.

The chain's CDR3 is CASTRTAGGSYNSPLHF. CDR3 in DNA: TGTGCCAGCACTCGCACAGCGGGCGGCTCCTATAATTCACCCCTCCACTTT. J is TRBJ1-6 and V is TRBV2; D gene ambiguous. Trimming took off 7 bases at V and 0 bases at J, with 16 bases between the two ends. The CDR3 sequence is 17 residues long. The germline V gene encodes CDR1 SNHLY and CDR2 FYNNEI.

The V call is TRBV5-5, the J call TRBJ1-3; D uncertain. The germline V gene has CDR1 SGHKS and CDR2 YYEKEE (reference sequence). This CDR3 spans 14 amino acids. Trimming removed 0 bases at V and 4 bases at J, with 8 bases between. CDR3 coding DNA: TGTGCCAGCAGCTTGGGTCCGGGGGGAAACACCATATATTTT. Protein sequence: CASSLGPGGNTIYF.

The chain joins TRBV5-6 to TRBJ1-1, with D possibly being TRBD1 (6 bases). V lost 5 bases, J lost 4 bases, and 12 bases lay in between. Germline V gene data show CDR1 as SGHDT and CDR2 as YYEEEE. The CDR3 is 13 amino acids. The CDR3: CASSGQSGTEAFF. DNA of the CDR3: TGTGCCAGCAGTGGACAGTCGGGCACTGAAGCTTTCTTT.

The chain joins TRBV28 to TRBJ1-2; 8 positions match TRBD1. Germline V gene sequence: CDR1 MDHEN, CDR2 SYDVKM. This CDR3 spans 16 amino acids. V was clipped by 6 bases and J by 0 bases; unmatched bases: 9. In DNA, the CDR3 is TGTGCCAGCAGCCCCTCGGACAGGGCTCCTAACTATGGCTACACCTTC. Translation gives CASSPSDRAPNYGYTF.

The chain joins TRBV5-6 to TRBJ1-1; a possible D gene is TRBD1 (6 bases). Trimming cost V 2 bases and J 5 bases, with 10 bases left between them. This CDR3 region has 13 residues. Germline loops: CDR1 SGHDT, CDR2 YYEEEE. CDR3 nucleotide sequence: TGTGCCAGCAGCTTACAGGGAACTACTGAAGCTTTCTTT. Translation gives CASSLQGTTEAFF.

The V and J genes are TRBV3-1 (or the pseudogene TRBV3-2) and TRBJ2-7, with D possibly matching TRBD2 (6 bases). Germline values: CDR1 LGHDT, CDR2 YNNKEL (reference sequence). Trimming left V 1 base short and J 8 bases short, with 15 bases between. This CDR3 contains 14 residues. The CDR3 loop is CASSQGGTPLKQYF. The DNA for the CDR3 is TGTGCCAGCAGCCAAGGGGGGACTCCCCTGAAGCAGTACTTC.

The chain is built from TRBV5-1 and TRBJ1-5, with D perhaps matching TRBD1 (6 bases). This CDR3 region has 16 residues. Germline V gene lookup returns CDR1 SGHRS and CDR2 YFSETQ. V was pared by 4 bases and J by 4 bases, with 18 bases between. The CDR3 region is CASSQGGGGPNQPQHF. CDR3 DNA: TGCGCCAGCAGCCAGGGAGGGGGGGGACCTAATCAGCCCCAGCATTTT. Using reference TRBV5-1 and TRBJ1-5 for the parts outside the CDR3, the full variable domain is KAGVTQTPRYLIKTRGQQVTLSCSPISGHRSVSWYQQTPGQGLQFLFEYFSETQRNKGNFPGRFSGRQFSNSRSEMNVSTLELGDSALYLCASSQGGGGPNQPQHFGDGTRLSIL.

The chain carries TRBV28 and TRBJ2-2; 7 nucleotides agree with TRBD1. This CDR3 is built from 16 residues. The V and J ends lost 4 bases and 4 bases, in that order; junction bases with no gene match: 9. From germline, CDR1 is MDHEN and CDR2 SYDVKM. The CDR3 DNA reads TGTGCCAGCAGTTCTTACAGGGGTTCGGGCACCGGGGAGCTGTTTTTT. Protein: CASSSYRGSGTGELFF.

The chain combines TRBV6-5 with TRBJ2-3; D is perhaps TRBD2 (6 bases). The ends were cut back, 5 bases at V and 6 bases at J, with 15 bases in the middle. This CDR3 is 14 amino acids long. Germline V lookup: CDR1 MNHEY, CDR2 SVGAGI. CDR3 sequence (DNA): TGTGCCAGCAGTATCCAGCTAGCGACGGATACGCAGTATTTT. Residues: CASSIQLATDTQYF.